Listed here are 24 T cell receptor beta chains from one sample, sequenced in a study of T cells in Graves' hyperthyroidism and ophthalmopathy. RNA transcripts served as the template for amplifying TCR beta CDR3 regions. The HTBI primer set served for first-round RT-PCR of the TCR CDR3. MiXCR, run by TCRdb on the multiplex PCR reads, gives a single entry per CDR3 protein. The table lists 300,000 to 450,000 distinct CDR3 sequences, about 14% of them singletons. The sequenced material came from blood. The origin of the receptors is a woman aged 60-75 years with Graves' hyperthyroidism.

For the CDR3, the DNA is TGTGCCAGCACCGACAAAAACATTCAGTACTTC. As protein: CASTDKNIQYF. J is TRBJ2-4 and V is TRBV27; D ambiguous. CDR1 and CDR2 (germline): MNHEY, SMNVEV (reference sequence). V lost 7 bases and J lost 3, with 4 bases in between. The CDR3 has 11 residues.

This clonotype appeared many times. The chain combines TRBV20-1 with TRBJ1-1; D unresolved. Per the germline V gene, CDR1 is DFQATT and CDR2 is SNEGSKA (reference sequence). The CDR3 totals 13 residues. The germline V and J ends were trimmed by 1 base and 0 bases, with 6 bases remaining between them. This CDR3 is CSARGTLNTEAFF. The CDR3 bases are TGCAGTGCTAGAGGGACGTTGAACACTGAAGCTTTCTTT.

This clonotype was found many times. The chain is built from TRBV15 and TRBJ1-6; 8 bases fit TRBD1. Germline assignment: CDR1 LNHNV and CDR2 YYDKDF (reference sequence). V lost 0 bases, J lost 9 bases, and 7 bases stayed unmatched. The CDR3 sequence is 16 residues long. The CDR3 DNA reads TGTGCCACCAGCAGAGAACAGGCAGGGGGCAGTTCACCCCTCCACTTT. It specifies CATSREQAGGSSPLHF.

The rearrangement joins TRBV7-9 to TRBJ2-5, with 9 positions matching TRBD2. This CDR3 contains 14 residues. Germline CDR1 is SEHNR and CDR2 is FQNEAQ (reference sequence). The trim removed 5 bases at V and 5 bases at J, leaving 6 bases unmatched. CDR3 sequence: CASSAGLAEETQYF. CDR3 coding DNA: TGTGCCAGCAGCGCGGGACTAGCAGAGGAGACCCAGTACTTC.

In its sample, this clonotype was seen a few times. V gene TRBV27 combines with J gene TRBJ2-2; tentatively, D is TRBD2 (6 bases). V gave up 10 bases and J gave up 5 bases, with 11 bases separating them. The CDR3 runs to 12 residues. In germline, CDR1 is MNHEY, CDR2 SMNVEV (reference sequence). CDR3 region: CATRGWTGELFF. CDR3 coding DNA: TGTGCCACCCGGGGGTGGACCGGGGAGCTGTTTTTT.

This clonotype was seen more than once but under ten times. CDR3 coding DNA: TGTGCCTGGAGCCCTGGGGGTGGAGGGGGTTTCGAGCAGTACTTC. Protein: CAWSPGGGGGFEQYF. The chain has TRBV30 and TRBJ2-7, with D perhaps TRBD1 or TRBD2 (6 bases each). The CDR3 is 15 residues long. The V end lost 3 bases, the J end lost 6 bases, and 21 bases lay between the germline ends. CDR1 is GTSNPN, CDR2 SVGIG, per germline (reference sequence).

A note on this clonotype: With a much larger clone just one base away, this may be a read error. The chain joins TRBV11-2 to TRBJ2-3, with 10 bases identical to TRBD2. This CDR3 is 14 amino acids long. CDR1 SGHAT and CDR2 FQNNGV come from the germline V gene. The V gene end was trimmed by 5 bases and the J gene end by 13 bases; junction bases not matched to a gene: 12. This CDR3 is CASSLLAGGGGKYF. CDR3 sequence (DNA): TGTGCCAGCAGCCTCTTAGCGGGAGGAGGGGGGAAGTATTTT.

This clonotype was counted a few times. The V and J genes are TRBV4-1 and TRBJ2-5; 8 nucleotides agree with TRBD1. Per the germline V gene, CDR1 is MGHRA and CDR2 is YSYEKL. The CDR3 loop spans 14 amino acids. Trimming cost V 4 bases and J 3 bases; bases outside gene matches: 4. CDR3 DNA: TGCGCCAGCAGCCGGACAGGGAGCAAAGAGACCCAGTACTTC. Its translation is CASSRTGSKETQYF.

This clonotype was detected many times. The J gene is TRBJ1-5, the V gene TRBV24-1; unclear D gene. V lost 9 bases to trimming and J lost 2 bases, with 7 bases between them. The CDR3 covers 12 residues. Per the germline V gene, CDR1 is KGHDR and CDR2 is SFDVKD. The CDR3 is CATSGRNQPQHF. The CDR3 DNA is TGTGCCACCTCGGGCCGCAATCAGCCCCAGCATTTT.

This clonotype was detected many times. This chain connects TRBV5-1 to TRBJ2-5; D is uncertain. From germline, CDR1 is SGHRS and CDR2 YFSETQ. Trimming cost V 1 base and J 4 bases, with 8 bases left between them. The CDR3 runs 13 residues. CDR3 DNA: TGCGCCAGCAGCTTGAGTGCCGGAGAGACCCAGTACTTC. Its protein product is CASSLSAGETQYF.

The V call is TRBV7-9, the J call TRBJ2-7, with D possibly being TRBD1 or TRBD2 (6 bases each). The germline gives CDR1 SEHNR, CDR2 FQNEAQ (reference sequence). V was pared by 11 bases and J by 6 bases, with 26 bases between. The CDR3 runs to 15 residues. CDR3 residues: CAVEEPRGGGLEQYF. The CDR3 nucleotides are TGTGCCGTGGAGGAACCCAGGGGTGGGGGGCTCGAGCAGTACTTC.

This clonotype was counted only a few times. This chain links TRBV12-3 or TRBV12-4 with TRBJ1-5; D possibly corresponds to TRBD1 (5 bases). With 5 bases removed from V and 0 bases from J, the gap between germline ends came to 8 bases. The CDR3 sequence is 14 residues long. The CDR3, as DNA: TGTGCCAGCAGTACACAGGATAGCAATCAGCCCCAGCATTTT. This translates into CASSTQDSNQPQHF.

The chain combines TRBV20-1 with TRBJ1-5; 10 bases are shared with TRBD1. Trimming cost V 3 bases and J 4 bases; bases outside gene matches: 6. The CDR3 runs 15 residues. Germline V gives CDR1 DFQATT, CDR2 SNEGSKA (reference sequence). CDR3 coding DNA: TGCAGTGCTAGGTCCCGGGACAGGGGAAATCAGCCCCAGCATTTT. As protein: CSARSRDRGNQPQHF.

This clonotype was recorded many times. The chain recombines TRBV20-1 with TRBJ2-3; 10 bases map to TRBD2. The CDR3 is made up of 17 amino acids. The germline CDR1 and CDR2 sequences are DFQATT and SNEGSKA (reference sequence). V trimming: 1 base; J trimming: 2 bases; junction bases outside the gene matches: 9. The CDR3 region is CSARVRLLAGFTDTQYF. The CDR3 nucleotides read TGCAGTGCTAGAGTAAGGCTACTAGCGGGGTTCACAGATACGCAGTATTTT.

This clonotype has at least ten counts. The gene calls are TRBV7-8 and TRBJ1-5; a possible D gene is TRBD1 (5 bases). Germline CDR1 and CDR2: SGHVS and FQNEAQ. This CDR3 has 17 amino acids. Between the trimmed V and J ends, which lost 1 base and 3 bases, there was a span of 16 bases. CDR3 loop: CASSLDGAGRSNQPQHF. CDR3 in DNA: TGTGCCAGCAGCTTAGACGGGGCAGGCCGTTCCAATCAGCCCCAGCATTTT.

The chain is built from TRBV15 and TRBJ2-5; the D gene is possibly TRBD1 (6 bases). Germline V gene lookup returns CDR1 LNHNV and CDR2 YYDKDF (reference sequence). V lost 3 bases to trimming and J lost 1 base, with 18 bases between them. This CDR3 comprises 17 residues. The CDR3 DNA follows: TGTGCCACCAGCAGGTACCTTGAGGGGGAGAGCCAAGAGACCCAGTACTTC. Its translation: CATSRYLEGESQETQYF.

This clonotype has a count of ten or more. The rearrangement uses TRBV11-3 and TRBJ1-1, with 9 bases that match TRBD1. The length of the CDR3 is 14 residues. Trimming at V came to 5 bases and at J to 6 bases, leaving 7 bases not matched to a gene. Germline CDR1 reads SGHNT; CDR2 reads YENEEA. Here the CDR3 reads CASSPGQGLAEAFF. In DNA, the CDR3 is TGTGCCAGCAGCCCAGGACAGGGGTTAGCTGAAGCTTTCTTT.

This chain links TRBV5-4 with TRBJ2-3, with 12 bases matching TRBD1. Germline V gene sequence: CDR1 SGHNT, CDR2 YYREEE (reference sequence). The CDR3 contains 16 residues. Germline trimming cut 2 bases from V and 5 bases from J; bases unmatched to any gene: 6. The CDR3 DNA is TGTGCCAGCAGCTTACGGGACAGGGGGCTAATAGATACGCAGTATTTT. Protein sequence: CASSLRDRGLIDTQYF.

Many counts were recorded for this clonotype. The rearrangement joins TRBV2 to TRBJ1-2; unclear D gene. This CDR3 region has 13 residues. Germline V gene data show CDR1 as SNHLY and CDR2 as FYNNEI. V lost 4 bases, J lost 4 bases, and 10 bases lay in between. Here the CDR3 reads CASSGGMGYGYTF. Here the CDR3 DNA reads TGTGCCAGCAGTGGAGGGATGGGCTATGGCTACACCTTC.

This clonotype was detected many times. The chain has TRBV11-2 and TRBJ1-2; tentatively, D is TRBD1 (5 bases). The germline CDR1 and CDR2 sequences are SGHAT and FQNNGV. The CDR3 totals 15 residues. Trimming took off 7 bases at V and 6 bases at J, with 21 bases between the two ends. CDR3: CASTLRAEGRNGYTF. CDR3 DNA: TGTGCCAGCACCCTCAGGGCGGAGGGGAGGAATGGCTACACCTTC.

This clonotype was recorded a few times. The V and J genes are TRBV12-3 or TRBV12-4 and TRBJ1-4, with D possibly matching TRBD1 (5 bases). The V end lost 7 bases, the J end lost 5 bases, and 14 bases lay between the germline ends. The CDR3 contains 14 residues. This chain's CDR3 is CASTPGLANEKLFF. The CDR3 DNA sequence: TGTGCCAGCACCCCGGGACTTGCGAATGAAAAACTGTTTTTT.

This clonotype came up many times. The CDR3 reads CSARETLAGGDTQYF. The CDR3 DNA reads TGCAGTGCTAGAGAAACTCTAGCGGGAGGGGATACGCAGTATTTT. The genes are TRBV20-1 and TRBJ2-3; 12 bases agree with TRBD2. The CDR3 is made up of 15 amino acids. Germline V gene lookup returns CDR1 DFQATT and CDR2 SNEGSKA (reference sequence). V lost 0 bases and J lost 6; bases outside the gene matches: 4.

In its sample, this clonotype was seen many times. The chain uses TRBV20-1 and TRBJ2-7; the match to TRBD2 covers 9 bases. The V gene's germline CDR1 is DFQATT and CDR2 SNEGSKA (reference sequence). Germline trimming cut 1 base from V and 5 bases from J; bases unmatched to any gene: 12. The CDR3 is 16 residues long. The CDR3 DNA sequence: TGCAGTGCTAGAGGGTTGTTAGCGGGAGTTAAAGACGAGCAGTACTTC. Encoded protein: CSARGLLAGVKDEQYF.

This clonotype was observed a few times. This chain connects TRBV12-3 or TRBV12-4 to TRBJ2-2, with TRBD1 matching 8 bases. The trim removed 6 bases at V and 1 base at J, leaving 4 bases unmatched. The CDR3 runs 15 residues. The CDR3 region is CASSTQGVNTGELFF. The CDR3 nucleotides read TGTGCCAGCAGCACACAGGGGGTGAACACCGGGGAGCTGTTTTTT.